The 29 T cell receptor beta chains presented below share a single source sample, sequenced in a study of PD-1 blockade in classical Hodgkin lymphoma (TCRdb year 2020). This specimen's time point label, interpreted: cycle 4 day 1 (C4D1), after 6 weeks of nivolumab. Relapse after autologous stem cell transplantation had occurred in all trial patients, and cohorts A, B and C were distinguished by prior brentuximab vedotin exposure. The library was built by means of the immunoSEQ multiplex PCR assay. TCRdb limited this immuneACCESS table to in-frame rearrangements with V and J called. A share of clones is missing; checked studies link under half to unresolved V genes, and the rest is unexplained. Recorded for this sample are fewer than 100,000 clones; 93% of them occurred a single time. Around 2% of the sample is taken by the ten largest. Material: peripheral blood mononuclear cells (PBMCs), obtained before the fourth cycle of nivolumab. These receptors all stem from a human donor with classical Hodgkin lymphoma.

This clone appeared once. The CDR3 loop reads CASSLPDVYGYTF. CDR3 coding DNA: TGTGCCAGCAGTTTACCTGACGTGTATGGCTACACCTTC. The chain carries TRBV28 and TRBJ1-2; D not resolved. There are 13 residues in the CDR3. Germline V gene lookup returns CDR1 MDHEN and CDR2 SYDVKM. V dropped 2 bases and J dropped 5 bases, with 9 bases sitting between them.

J is TRBJ2-2 and V is TRBV27; TRBD2 matches 7 bases. This CDR3 has 14 residues. Trimming removed 2 bases from V and 5 bases from J; junction bases left unmatched: 2. Germline assignment: CDR1 MNHEY and CDR2 SMNVEV (reference sequence). For the CDR3, the DNA is TGTGCCAGCAGTTTAGCGGGAGTGACCGGGGAGCTGTTTTTT. Translating it yields CASSLAGVTGELFF.

The table lists this clone with a count of one. One end of the junction varies from germline; a read error may be responsible. V gene TRBV27 combines with J gene TRBJ2-7; 12 positions match TRBD1. CDR3 length equals 14 residues. From germline, CDR1 is MNHEY and CDR2 SMNVEV (reference sequence). This chain's CDR3 is CASSPGTGGYGQYF. The CDR3 coding sequence is TGTGCCAGCAGTCCCGGGACAGGGGGCTACGGGCAGTACTTC.

The V call is TRBV19, the J call TRBJ1-5, with D possibly matching TRBD1 (5 bases). CDR1 LNHDA and CDR2 SQIVND come from the germline V gene (reference sequence). The CDR3 runs to 14 residues. The germline V and J ends were trimmed by 3 bases and 2 bases, with 8 bases remaining between them. The CDR3 DNA sequence: TGTGCCAGTAGTATCAGGGCCGGCAATCAGCCCCAGCATTTT. Residues: CASSIRAGNQPQHF.

The gene calls are TRBV29-1 and TRBJ2-5; TRBD2 agrees at 8 bases. J was trimmed by 5 bases and V by 6 bases; bases with no gene match: 14. The CDR3 is made up of 15 amino acids. Germline V gene lookup returns CDR1 SQVTM and CDR2 ANQGSEA. CDR3 loop: CSVALNGGGGETQYF. The CDR3, as DNA: TGCAGCGTGGCGCTGAATGGAGGCGGGGGGGAGACCCAGTACTTC.

The chain couples TRBV11-2 to TRBJ2-7; the D is unclear. V lost 8 bases, J lost 2 bases, and 4 bases lay in between. CDR1 and CDR2 from the germline V gene are SGHAT and FQNNGV. This CDR3 has 10 amino acids. CDR3 sequence: CASGTYEQYF. CDR3 DNA: TGTGCCAGCGGGACCTACGAGCAGTACTTC.

This clone was recorded once. The rearrangement joins TRBV7-8 to TRBJ2-3; 8 bases map to TRBD2. V was pared by 2 bases and J by 1 base, with 14 bases of the junction left unmatched. This CDR3 contains 19 residues. Germline-derived CDR1 and CDR2 are SGHVS and FQNEAQ. The CDR3 DNA sequence: TGTGCCAGCAGCTTAAGGGCGGGAGGCGCCGGGGGGGGCACAGATACGCAGTATTTT. Residues: CASSLRAGGAGGGTDTQYF.

The rearrangement links TRBV9 to TRBJ1-1, with 7 bases aligning to TRBD1. V was pared by 4 bases and J by 0 bases, with 12 bases of the junction left unmatched. The CDR3 consists of 17 residues. Germline lookup yields CDR1 SGDLS and CDR2 YYNGEE. CDR3 region: CASSHGTVRGMNTEAFF. In nucleotides, the CDR3 is TGTGCCAGCAGCCATGGGACAGTTCGGGGAATGAACACTGAAGCTTTCTTT.

The V and J genes are TRBV30 and TRBJ2-2, with 8 bases fitting TRBD1. Trimming took 2 bases from V and 6 from J; bases not matched to a gene: 11. Germline CDR1 GTSNPN, CDR2 SVGIG (reference sequence). The CDR3 sequence is 16 residues long. This CDR3 is CAWSRRGTGRAGELFF. The CDR3, as DNA: TGTGCCTGGAGTCGGAGGGGGACAGGTCGGGCCGGGGAGCTGTTTTTT.

The rearrangement links TRBV13 to TRBJ1-4, with TRBD1 as a possible D gene (6 bases). This CDR3 has 15 amino acids. V dropped 2 bases and J dropped 3 bases, with 10 bases sitting between them. Germline V gives CDR1 PRHDT, CDR2 FYEKMQ (reference sequence). This chain's CDR3 is CASSLLGGPNEKLFF. The CDR3 DNA sequence: TGTGCCAGCAGCTTATTAGGGGGACCTAATGAAAAACTGTTTTTT. The full variable domain, in which reference TRBV13 and TRBJ1-4 provide the parts outside the CDR3, is AAGVIQSPRHLIKEKRETATLKCYPIPRHDTVYWYQQGPGQDPQFLISFYEKMQSDKGSIPDRFSAQQFSDYHSELNMSSLELGDSALYFCASSLLGGPNEKLFFGSGTQLSVL.

Here the CDR3 reads CASSSPGYGGYEQYF. The DNA of the CDR3 is TGTGCCAGCAGTTCCCCAGGGTACGGCGGCTACGAGCAGTACTTC. The chain joins TRBV27 to TRBJ2-7, with D possibly being TRBD1 (5 bases). The V gene lost 4 bases and the J gene lost 3 bases, with 16 bases spanning the gap. The germline V gene has CDR1 MNHEY and CDR2 SMNVEV (reference sequence). CDR3 size: 15 residues.

This clone appeared once. The V and J genes are TRBV19 and TRBJ2-2, with 8 nucleotides matching TRBD1. Germline CDR1 reads LNHDA; CDR2 reads SQIVND (reference sequence). This CDR3 has 18 residues. The junction had 10 bases not matched to a gene; V was cut back by 1 base and J by 3 bases. The CDR3 protein is CASSIGFRQGRDTGELFF. The DNA for the CDR3 is TGTGCCAGTAGTATAGGCTTCCGACAGGGGCGGGACACCGGGGAGCTGTTTTTT.

The chain couples TRBV5-5 to TRBJ2-7; TRBD2 matches at 8 bases. Germline lookup yields CDR1 SGHKS and CDR2 YYEKEE (reference sequence). The length of the CDR3 is 16 residues. V was pared by 5 bases and J by 3 bases, with 13 bases of the junction left unmatched. The CDR3 loop is CASSPTLRLARYEQYF. The CDR3 DNA reads TGTGCCAGCAGTCCCACTCTTAGACTAGCGCGCTACGAGCAGTACTTC.

The rearrangement joins TRBV30 to TRBJ2-7; tentative D call: TRBD1 (6 bases). This CDR3 comprises 14 residues. The germline V gene encodes CDR1 GTSNPN and CDR2 SVGIG (reference sequence). Trimming pared 4 bases from V and 3 bases from J, leaving 16 bases between. CDR3 region: CAWKLLDSDYEQYF. DNA of the CDR3: TGTGCCTGGAAGCTCCTGGACAGTGACTACGAGCAGTACTTC.

The chain has TRBV5-1 and TRBJ2-1; D is unresolved. V lost 5 bases and J lost 5, with 5 bases in between. Germline V lookup: CDR1 SGHRS, CDR2 YFSETQ. The CDR3 is 11 amino acids. The CDR3 loop reads CASRVHNEQFF. The CDR3 bases are TGCGCCAGCAGGGTCCACAATGAGCAGTTCTTC.

The CDR3 protein is CASRGLAGGGGSYEQYF. The CDR3 DNA sequence: TGTGCCAGTCGTGGGCTAGCGGGAGGTGGTGGCTCCTACGAGCAGTACTTC. The chain is built from TRBV7-9 and TRBJ2-7; 11 positions match TRBD2. This CDR3 has 17 residues. Germline CDR1 is SEHNR and CDR2 is FQNEAQ (reference sequence). With V trimmed by 9 bases and J by 0 bases, 13 bases remained unmatched.

The rearrangement joins TRBV27 to TRBJ2-7; tentative D call: TRBD1 (6 bases). Germline V gives CDR1 MNHEY, CDR2 SMNVEV (reference sequence). Trimming shortened V by 3 bases and J by 0 bases, and 9 bases separated the two germline ends. This CDR3 contains 14 residues. The DNA of the CDR3 is TGTGCCAGCAGTTTGACAGGTTTCTCCTACGAGCAGTACTTC. The encoded protein is CASSLTGFSYEQYF.

The chain carries TRBV19 and TRBJ2-1, with TRBD2 matching 8 bases. J was trimmed by 6 bases and V by 7 bases; bases with no gene match: 23. The CDR3 extends over 19 amino acids. Germline V CDR1 and CDR2: LNHDA, SQIVND (reference sequence). The CDR3 DNA follows: TGTGCCAGTATCAAGGGAGGGCTAGCGGGTACGGGGCCGTCCAATGAGCAGTTCTTC. It yields the protein CASIKGGLAGTGPSNEQFF.

This sequence joins TRBV13 and TRBJ2-2; D unclear. Trimming took off 0 bases at V and 8 bases at J, with 7 bases between the two ends. CDR3 size: 13 residues. The germline gives CDR1 PRHDT, CDR2 FYEKMQ (reference sequence). This CDR3 reads CASSLGRQGELFF. The CDR3 DNA sequence: TGTGCCAGCAGCTTAGGAAGGCAGGGGGAGCTGTTTTTT. The variable domain in full, completed from reference TRBV13 and TRBJ2-2, reads AAGVIQSPRHLIKEKRETATLKCYPIPRHDTVYWYQQGPGQDPQFLISFYEKMQSDKGSIPDRFSAQQFSDYHSELNMSSLELGDSALYFCASSLGRQGELFFGEGSRLTVL.

The chain joins TRBV30 to TRBJ2-7, with 10 bases lining up with TRBD2. This CDR3 has 14 residues. Germline lookup yields CDR1 GTSNPN and CDR2 SVGIG (reference sequence). V was pared by 8 bases and J by 1 base, with 8 bases of the junction left unmatched. Written as DNA, the CDR3 is TGTGCCGGGCAACTAGCGGGAACATCCTACGAGCAGTACTTC. Encoded protein: CAGQLAGTSYEQYF.

The rearrangement uses TRBV7-9 and TRBJ2-1; 10 nucleotides align to TRBD2. The CDR3 loop spans 14 amino acids. V shed 3 bases and J 9 bases; nucleotides not matched to a gene: 5. Germline V gene data show CDR1 as SEHNR and CDR2 as FQNEAQ (reference sequence). The CDR3 DNA reads as TGTGCCAGCAGCTTTCTAGCGGGAGCGGGTGAGCAGTTCTTC. It yields the protein CASSFLAGAGEQFF.

The chain recombines TRBV6-5 with TRBJ1-1; 7 bases match TRBD1. The CDR3 has 12 amino acids. V dropped 7 bases and J dropped 4; count of bases not matched to a gene: 3. Germline V gives CDR1 MNHEY, CDR2 SVGAGI. CDR3 in amino acids: CASTQGGTEAFF. Here the CDR3 DNA reads TGTGCCAGCACCCAGGGGGGCACTGAAGCTTTCTTT.

This sequence joins TRBV27 and TRBJ1-2; D ambiguous. V lost 4 bases, J lost 2 bases, and 8 bases lay in between. This CDR3 region has 13 residues. Germline V lookup: CDR1 MNHEY, CDR2 SMNVEV (reference sequence). CDR3 sequence reads: CASSSPYNYGYTF. CDR3 sequence (DNA): TGTGCCAGCAGTTCACCCTACAACTATGGCTACACCTTC.

This chain uses TRBV19 with TRBJ1-5; possible D gene TRBD1, 6 bases. Trimming removed 7 bases from V and 0 bases from J, with 13 bases in between. Germline V gene lookup returns CDR1 LNHDA and CDR2 SQIVND (reference sequence). The CDR3 has 15 amino acids. The CDR3: CASTYRENSNQPQHF. The CDR3 DNA sequence: TGTGCCAGTACATACAGGGAAAATAGCAATCAGCCCCAGCATTTT.

The V gene is TRBV28, the J gene TRBJ1-5, with 7 bases that match TRBD1. CDR3 size: 13 residues. In germline, CDR1 is MDHEN, CDR2 SYDVKM. Losses at the gene ends were 10 bases for V and 5 bases for J; bases not matched to a gene: 8. CDR3 in amino acids: CAIRRDSDQPQHF. The CDR3 nucleotides are TGTGCCATCCGTAGGGACAGTGATCAGCCCCAGCATTTT. The whole variable domain, filled in from reference TRBV28 and TRBJ1-5, reads DVKVTQSSRYLVKRTGEKVFLECVQDMDHENMFWYRQDPGLGLRLIYFSYDVKMKEKGDIPEGYSVSREKKERFSLILESASTNQTSMYLCAIRRDSDQPQHFGDGTRLSIL.

This chain uses TRBV6-6 with TRBJ2-7, with TRBD2 matching 9 bases. CDR1 is MNHNY and CDR2 is SVGAGI in the germline V gene (reference sequence). CDR3 size: 16 residues. Trimming at V came to 6 bases and at J to 3 bases, leaving 12 bases not matched to a gene. Written as DNA, the CDR3 is TGTGCCAGCAGACCTCGAGTTAGCGGGGGATTCTACGAGCAGTACTTC. Translation: CASRPRVSGGFYEQYF.

CDR3 protein: CASNPQSNTEAFF. CDR3 DNA: TGTGCCAGCAACCCCCAATCAAACACTGAAGCTTTCTTT. The V call is TRBV6-1, the J call TRBJ1-1; D not resolved. The CDR3 loop spans 13 amino acids. The V end was cut by 7 bases, the J end by 2 bases, with 11 bases between. Germline V gene sequence: CDR1 MNHNS, CDR2 SASEGT.

V is TRBV9 and J is TRBJ2-7; 7 nucleotides line up with TRBD1. Germline CDR1 and CDR2: SGDLS and YYNGEE. The J segment lost 8 bases and the V segment lost 3 bases, leaving 2 bases of the junction unmatched. The CDR3 runs 11 residues. CDR3 bases: TGTGCCAGCAGCGACAGGGGCAAGCAGTACTTC. Translating gives CASSDRGKQYF.

The rearrangement joins TRBV4-2 to TRBJ2-3; the D gene is possibly TRBD2 (5 bases). CDR3 length equals 15 residues. Germline assignment: CDR1 LGHNA and CDR2 YNFKEQ. V lost 0 bases, J lost 4 bases, and 11 bases lay in between. The CDR3 DNA follows: TGTGCCAGCAGCCAAGATGGGGAGTTGTCAGATACGCAGTATTTT. Translated, it gives CASSQDGELSDTQYF.